The 13 T cell receptor beta chains reported below all come from one sample, sequenced in a study of shared clonotypes between healthy human individuals. The assay was immunoSEQ multiplex PCR, and TCRdb's table has in-frame clones only and misses some. The data hold about half a million clones, with 79% observed a single time. Sequenced sample: PBMCs. The origin of the receptors is a woman in her thirties or forties in good health. Some clones in this sample may be carry-over from other donors' samples.

The chain has TRBV6-5 and TRBJ2-5, with D possibly called TRBD1 or TRBD2 (5 bases each). CDR3 length: 15 amino acids. Germline V CDR1 and CDR2: MNHEY, SVGAGI. Trimming removed 4 bases from V and 1 base from J, with 13 bases in between. Written as DNA, the CDR3 is TGTGCCAGCAGTTCGAGGGGACCACTCCAAGAGACCCAGTACTTC. Translating it yields CASSSRGPLQETQYF.

This clone was detected once. V and J are TRBV14 and TRBJ2-2, with D uncertain. CDR1 and CDR2 from the germline V gene are SGHDN and FVKESK. This CDR3 comprises 13 residues. The V end was cut by 4 bases, the J end by 1 base, with 4 bases between. The CDR3 loop reads CASSRLNTGELFF. The CDR3 DNA is TGTGCCAGCAGCCGCCTGAACACCGGGGAGCTGTTTTTT.

The genes are TRBV14 and TRBJ1-1; 10 nucleotides align to TRBD1. Per germline, CDR1 SGHDN and CDR2 FVKESK. V lost 2 bases, J lost 4 bases, and 4 bases stayed unmatched. This CDR3 has 15 amino acids. The CDR3 loop reads CASSQQTGGFTEAFF. The DNA for the CDR3 is TGTGCCAGCAGCCAACAGACAGGGGGCTTCACTGAAGCTTTCTTT.

This clone occurred a few times. The J gene is TRBJ2-1, the V gene TRBV9; D is uncertain. V dropped 0 bases and J dropped 5 bases, with 6 bases sitting between them. The germline gives CDR1 SGDLS, CDR2 YYNGEE. The CDR3 contains 13 residues. Here the CDR3 reads CASSVAQNNEQFF. CDR3 nucleotide sequence: TGTGCCAGCAGCGTAGCACAGAACAATGAGCAGTTCTTC.

This clone was counted only a few times. The gene calls are TRBV15 and TRBJ1-2; TRBD1 might be the D (6 bases). This CDR3 comprises 15 residues. Per the germline V gene, CDR1 is LNHNV and CDR2 is YYDKDF (reference sequence). Trimming took off 3 bases at V and 8 bases at J, with 19 bases between the two ends. The CDR3 DNA reads TGTGCCACCAGCAGGGGAGGGACACCCGTGTCAGGCTACACCTTC. Protein product: CATSRGGTPVSGYTF.

The chain has TRBV7-2 and TRBJ2-1; weak D call: TRBD2 (5 bases). The V end was cut by 3 bases, the J end by 8 bases, with 23 bases between. This CDR3 is built from 17 residues. The V gene's germline CDR1 is SGHTA and CDR2 FQGNSA. CDR3 amino acids: CASSFQPTTAGWDEQFF. As DNA, the CDR3 is TGTGCCAGCAGCTTCCAACCGACTACTGCGGGCTGGGATGAGCAGTTCTTC. Combining the CDR3 with reference TRBV7-2 and TRBJ2-1 gives the whole variable domain GAGVSQSPSNKVTEKGKDVELRCDPISGHTALYWYRQSLGQGLEFLIYFQGNSAPDKSGLPSDRFSAERTGGSVSTLTIQRTQQEDSAVYLCASSFQPTTAGWDEQFFGPGTRLTVL.

The chain is built from TRBV6-5 and TRBJ1-2, with 7 bases that match TRBD1. Germline trimming cut 0 bases from V and 8 bases from J; bases unmatched to any gene: 9. The CDR3 length is 15 residues. Germline values: CDR1 MNHEY, CDR2 SVGAGI. The CDR3: CASSYSVQGSRGYTF. In nucleotides, the CDR3 is TGTGCCAGCAGTTACTCGGTACAGGGGAGTCGAGGCTACACCTTC.

The chain links TRBV7-9 to TRBJ2-5; 10 nucleotides align to TRBD2. The DNA end favors TRBJ2-7, so the J call may be wrong. The CDR3 extends over 14 amino acids. CDR1 SEHNR and CDR2 FQNEAQ come from the germline V gene (reference sequence). As DNA, the CDR3 is TGTGCCAGCAGCCCCCGGACTAGCGGAAACGAGCAGTACTTC. Residues: CASSPRTSGNEQYF.

The chain combines TRBV4-3 with TRBJ2-7, with TRBD2 matching 7 bases. Trimming removed 4 bases from V and 0 bases from J; junction bases left unmatched: 6. CDR1 is LGHNA and CDR2 is YSLEER in the germline V gene. CDR3 length equals 15 residues. The CDR3 DNA sequence: TGCGCCAGCAGCCTTCGAGCGGGGAGCTCCTACGAGCAGTACTTC. This codes for CASSLRAGSSYEQYF.

As for this clone: The sample has other DNA sequences that encode this CDR3 too. The rearrangement joins TRBV28 to TRBJ1-1; a possible D gene is TRBD1 (6 bases). The length of the CDR3 is 14 residues. V was clipped by 3 bases and J by 3 bases, with 11 bases between them. Germline CDR1 reads MDHEN; CDR2 reads SYDVKM. CDR3 protein: CASSLGGLDTEAFF. As DNA, the CDR3 is TGTGCCAGCAGTTTGGGGGGCCTGGACACTGAAGCTTTCTTT.

The chain has TRBV7-2 and TRBJ2-2; D not certain. The CDR3 is made up of 14 amino acids. Trimming left V 5 bases short and J 4 bases short, with 11 bases between. Germline values: CDR1 SGHTA, CDR2 FQGNSA. The chain's CDR3 is CASSPGPSTGELFF. The CDR3, as DNA: TGTGCCAGCAGCCCAGGACCTTCCACCGGGGAGCTGTTTTTT.

This clone was observed once. The chain is built from TRBV7-3 and TRBJ1-6, with 7 bases identical to TRBD1. V dropped 0 bases and J dropped 9; count of bases not matched to a gene: 8. Germline assignment: CDR1 SGHTA and CDR2 FQGTGA. This CDR3 is 16 amino acids long. The CDR3 DNA follows: TGTGCCAGCAGCTTAACTTCTCGGGACAGCGGTTCACCCCTCCACTTT. Amino acid sequence: CASSLTSRDSGSPLHF.

The chain recombines TRBV6-5 with TRBJ1-1, with TRBD1 identical over 8 bases. The length of the CDR3 is 15 residues. Germline V lookup: CDR1 MNHEY, CDR2 SVGAGI. J gave up 3 bases and V 2 bases, and 5 bases lay outside the gene matches. The CDR3 here is CASSYDRGGHTEAFF. The CDR3 nucleotides are TGTGCCAGCAGTTACGACAGGGGAGGGCACACTGAAGCTTTCTTT.